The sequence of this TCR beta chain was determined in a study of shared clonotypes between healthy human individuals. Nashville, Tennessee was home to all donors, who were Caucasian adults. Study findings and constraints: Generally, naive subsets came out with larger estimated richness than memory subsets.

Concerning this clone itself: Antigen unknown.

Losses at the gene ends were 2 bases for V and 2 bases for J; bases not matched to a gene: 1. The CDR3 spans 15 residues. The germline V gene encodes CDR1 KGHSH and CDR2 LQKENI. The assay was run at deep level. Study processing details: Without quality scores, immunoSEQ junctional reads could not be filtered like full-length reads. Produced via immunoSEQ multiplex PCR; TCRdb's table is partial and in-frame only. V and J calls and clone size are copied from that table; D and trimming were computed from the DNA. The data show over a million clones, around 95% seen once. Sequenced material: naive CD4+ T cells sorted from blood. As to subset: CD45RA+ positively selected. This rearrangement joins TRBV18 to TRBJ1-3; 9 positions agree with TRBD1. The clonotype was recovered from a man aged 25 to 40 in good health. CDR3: CASSPRDRAGNTIYF. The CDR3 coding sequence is TGTGCCAGCTCACCAAGGGACAGGGCTGGAAACACCATATATTTT.